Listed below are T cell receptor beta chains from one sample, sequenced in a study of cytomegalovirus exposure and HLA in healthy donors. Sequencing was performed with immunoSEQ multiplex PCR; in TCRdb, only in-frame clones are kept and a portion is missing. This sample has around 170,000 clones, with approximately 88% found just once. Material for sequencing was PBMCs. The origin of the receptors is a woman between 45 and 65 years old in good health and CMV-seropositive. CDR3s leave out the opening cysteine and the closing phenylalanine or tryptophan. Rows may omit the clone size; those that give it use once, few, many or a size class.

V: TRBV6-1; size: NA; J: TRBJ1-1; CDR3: ASSRDSSEAF
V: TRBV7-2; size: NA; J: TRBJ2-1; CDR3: ASSPLAGGYNEQF
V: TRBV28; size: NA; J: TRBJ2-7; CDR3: ASSFLNGGAHYEQY
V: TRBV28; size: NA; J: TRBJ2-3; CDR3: ASSSVAGTSTDTQY
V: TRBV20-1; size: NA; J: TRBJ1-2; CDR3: SAWGHHGYT
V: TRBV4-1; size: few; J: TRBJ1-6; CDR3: ASSQGGRDNSPLH
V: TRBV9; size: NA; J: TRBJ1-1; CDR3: ASSVAWNTEAF
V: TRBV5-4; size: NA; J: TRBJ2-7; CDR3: ASSAPGTGHYEQY
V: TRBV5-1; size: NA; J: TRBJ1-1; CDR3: ASRPQMNTEAF
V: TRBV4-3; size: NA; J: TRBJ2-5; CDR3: ASSQGVTGYQETQY
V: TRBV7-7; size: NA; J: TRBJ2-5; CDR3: ASSLTSGSETQY
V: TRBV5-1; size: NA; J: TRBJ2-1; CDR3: ASSPGTRVPNEQF
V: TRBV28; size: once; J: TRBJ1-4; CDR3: ASSLPGTGSEKLF
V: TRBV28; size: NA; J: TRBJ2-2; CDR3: ASSFRGASTGELF
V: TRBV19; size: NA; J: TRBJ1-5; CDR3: ASSATGSAQPQH
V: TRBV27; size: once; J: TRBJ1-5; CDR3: ASSFEGAGNQPQH
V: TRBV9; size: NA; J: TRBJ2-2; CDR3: ASSVRGVGTGELF
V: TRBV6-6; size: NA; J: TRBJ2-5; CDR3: ASSYNQGETQY
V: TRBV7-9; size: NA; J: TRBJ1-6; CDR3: ASSRQETYSPLH
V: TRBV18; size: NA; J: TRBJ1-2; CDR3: ASSPRDRGNYGYT
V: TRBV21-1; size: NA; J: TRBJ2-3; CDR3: ASSNRGGRDTQY
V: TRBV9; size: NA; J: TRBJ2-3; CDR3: ASSPRLAGGGDTQY
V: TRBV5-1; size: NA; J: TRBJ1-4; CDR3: ASSLFDSNEKLF
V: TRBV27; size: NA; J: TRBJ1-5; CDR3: ASSFTGGRQPQH
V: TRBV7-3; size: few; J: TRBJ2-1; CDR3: ASSLGGSAASGGALDEQF
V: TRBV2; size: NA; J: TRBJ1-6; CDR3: ASNTAINSPLH
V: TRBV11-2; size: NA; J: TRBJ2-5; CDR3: ASSFGSGGLLETQY
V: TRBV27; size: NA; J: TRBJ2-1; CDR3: ASSLWGGEEQF
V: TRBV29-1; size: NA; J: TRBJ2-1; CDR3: SGVIAGLYNEQF
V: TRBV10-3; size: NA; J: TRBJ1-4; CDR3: ASSYSQGANEKLF
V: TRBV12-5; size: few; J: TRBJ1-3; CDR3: ASGFGQSGNTIY
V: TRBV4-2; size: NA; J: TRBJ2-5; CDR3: ASSQELAGGQETQY
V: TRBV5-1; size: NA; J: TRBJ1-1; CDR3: ASSGTGTGGGTEAF
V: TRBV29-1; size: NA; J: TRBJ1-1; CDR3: SVVTGISLAF
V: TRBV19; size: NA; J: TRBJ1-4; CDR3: ASSWGPSLVVEKLF
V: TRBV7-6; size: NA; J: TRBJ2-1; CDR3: ASSPTLGGGANEQF
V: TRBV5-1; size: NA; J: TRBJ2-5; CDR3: ASSIQGDQETQY
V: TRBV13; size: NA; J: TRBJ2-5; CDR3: ASIIRTRGETQY
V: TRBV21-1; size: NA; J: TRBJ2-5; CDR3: ATRPSGETQY
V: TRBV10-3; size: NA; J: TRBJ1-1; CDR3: ASRTGDYGEAF
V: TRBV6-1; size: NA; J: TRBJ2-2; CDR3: ASRSTGPGELF
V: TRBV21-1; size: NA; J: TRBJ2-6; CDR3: ASQKKGGGSGANVLT